These 16 T cell receptor beta chains were sequenced from one sample in a study of CD8 T cells in ankylosing spondylitis. In TCRdb, the 5' RACE reads were re-called with MiXCR into one record per CDR3 protein. The table lists 290,000 or so distinct CDR3 sequences, about 20% of them singletons. Sequenced material: blood, either unsorted or a sorted T cell fraction (not recorded which). The source is a female donor with ankylosing spondylitis or in good health (not recorded which).

This clonotype was seen only a few times. J is TRBJ1-1 and V is TRBV6-5; a possible D gene is TRBD1 (5 bases). Germline V gene sequence: CDR1 MNHEY, CDR2 SVGAGI. V was trimmed by 0 bases and J by 4 bases, leaving 12 bases between them. The CDR3 runs to 15 residues. The CDR3 loop is CASSYSPGGSTEAFF. CDR3 coding DNA: TGTGCCAGCAGTTACTCCCCTGGGGGGAGCACTGAAGCTTTCTTT.

V and J are TRBV5-1 and TRBJ2-7; D may match TRBD1 or TRBD2 (6 bases each). Germline CDR1 SGHRS, CDR2 YFSETQ. V gave up 0 bases and J gave up 2 bases, with 12 bases separating them. The CDR3 spans 15 residues. Written as DNA, the CDR3 is TGCGCCAGCAGCTTGGGTAGAGGGGGGCCCTACGAGCAGTACTTC. Translation gives CASSLGRGGPYEQYF.

The chain employs TRBV27 and TRBJ2-2; 8 bases are a match to TRBD1. CDR1 and CDR2 from the germline V gene are MNHEY and SMNVEV (reference sequence). The CDR3 consists of 16 residues. Losses at the gene ends were 3 bases for V and 5 bases for J; bases not matched to a gene: 8. The CDR3 loop is CASSLKSGDRTGELFF. CDR3 bases: TGTGCCAGCAGTTTGAAGTCGGGGGACAGGACCGGGGAGCTGTTTTTT.

This sequence joins TRBV29-1 and TRBJ1-3; D is undetermined. The CDR3 totals 13 residues. The V gene's germline CDR1 is SQVTM and CDR2 ANQGSEA. Trimming cost V 5 bases and J 0 bases, with 8 bases left between them. The CDR3 protein is CSVNDGSGNTIYF. CDR3 nucleotide sequence: TGCAGCGTTAACGACGGCTCTGGAAACACCATATATTTT.

There are a few counts of this clonotype. This chain joins TRBV20-1 and TRBJ2-1; 10 bases fit TRBD2. Germline-derived CDR1 and CDR2 are DFQATT and SNEGSKA (reference sequence). V lost 4 bases to trimming and J lost 2 bases; unmatched junction nucleotides: 5. This CDR3 has 15 residues. The DNA of the CDR3 is TGCAGTGCTACATCCGGGACTAGCGCCTACAATGAGCAGTTCTTC. The encoded protein is CSATSGTSAYNEQFF.

This clonotype was counted between two and nine times. The V gene is TRBV27, the J gene TRBJ1-6, with TRBD1 identical over 7 bases. This CDR3 has 15 amino acids. Germline V gives CDR1 MNHEY, CDR2 SMNVEV (reference sequence). The V and J ends lost 2 bases and 7 bases, in that order; junction bases with no gene match: 5. CDR3 coding DNA: TGTGCCAGCAGTTTACTCGGGACAGAAAATTCACCCCTCCACTTT. Translating it yields CASSLLGTENSPLHF.

The chain has TRBV29-1 and TRBJ1-2; TRBD1 is a possible D gene (5 bases). Germline-derived CDR1 and CDR2 are SQVTM and ANQGSEA. V lost 0 bases and J 2 bases, leaving 10 bases between the germline ends. The CDR3 has 14 residues. The CDR3 DNA sequence: TGCAGCGTTGAAGAGGGTGGGGGAAACTATGGCTACACCTTC. Amino acid sequence: CSVEEGGGNYGYTF.

This clonotype has a handful of counts. The genes are TRBV7-2 and TRBJ2-1; D unresolved. Germline CDR1 SGHTA, CDR2 FQGNSA. Trimming cost V 0 bases and J 5 bases, with 20 bases left between them. The CDR3 has 18 amino acids. CDR3 amino acids: CASSLAAPPRMQNNEQFF. CDR3 sequence (DNA): TGTGCCAGCAGCTTAGCCGCCCCCCCCAGGATGCAGAACAATGAGCAGTTCTTC. Drawing the rest from reference TRBV7-2 and TRBJ2-1, the complete variable domain is GAGVSQSPSNKVTEKGKDVELRCDPISGHTALYWYRQSLGQGLEFLIYFQGNSAPDKSGLPSDRFSAERTGGSVSTLTIQRTQQEDSAVYLCASSLAAPPRMQNNEQFFGPGTRLTVL.

This clonotype appeared a few times. The chain has TRBV6-1 and TRBJ1-3, with a weak D call TRBD1 (5 bases). The CDR3 runs 14 residues. Trimming left V 7 bases short and J 0 bases short, with 10 bases between. The germline V gene has CDR1 MNHNS and CDR2 SASEGT. CDR3 nucleotides: TGTGCCAGCATGAAGGGGAGCTCTGGAAACACCATATATTTT. Its protein is CASMKGSSGNTIYF.

This sequence joins TRBV7-9 and TRBJ1-6; D may be TRBD1 (5 bases). V was pared by 5 bases and J by 7 bases, with 12 bases between. CDR1 is SEHNR and CDR2 is FQNEAQ in the germline V gene (reference sequence). The CDR3 spans 14 residues. CDR3 sequence: CASSPSEGNSPLHF. In DNA form, the CDR3 reads TGTGCCAGCAGCCCCTCGGAGGGGAATTCACCCCTCCACTTT.

This clonotype was counted at least ten times. This chain links TRBV29-1 with TRBJ2-1, with a weak D call TRBD1 (5 bases). Germline assignment: CDR1 SQVTM and CDR2 ANQGSEA. CDR3 size: 11 residues. The V end was cut by 6 bases, the J end by 6 bases, with 9 bases between. DNA of the CDR3: TGCAGCGTCGCTGACAGCAATGAGCAGTTCTTC. Protein sequence: CSVADSNEQFF.

This chain joins TRBV6-1 and TRBJ1-1; TRBD1 aligns across 9 bases. Germline values: CDR1 MNHNS, CDR2 SASEGT. The CDR3 is 17 amino acids. V shed 5 bases, J shed 0 bases, and the junction held 10 bases outside the gene matches. CDR3 residues: CASSSGTGLGMNTEAFF. The DNA of the CDR3 is TGTGCCAGCAGTAGTGGGACAGGGCTAGGGATGAACACTGAAGCTTTCTTT.

The J gene is TRBJ1-5, the V gene TRBV7-2, with TRBD1 matching over 7 bases. V was clipped by 1 base and J by 2 bases; unmatched bases: 5. The CDR3 runs 16 residues. Germline V gene data show CDR1 as SGHTA and CDR2 as FQGNSA. The CDR3 loop reads CASSLEGATGNQPQHF. The CDR3 region has the DNA TGTGCCAGCAGCTTAGAGGGGGCCACGGGCAATCAGCCCCAGCATTTT.

The chain combines TRBV12-3 or TRBV12-4 with TRBJ2-2, with a tentative D call TRBD1 (5 bases). The ends were cut back, 3 bases at V and 4 bases at J, with 12 bases in the middle. The CDR3 length is 15 residues. The DNA for the CDR3 is TGTGCCAGCAGTTTGGCCAGGGTATCCACCGGGGAGCTGTTTTTT. Translation gives CASSLARVSTGELFF.

This clonotype was seen a handful of times. The CDR3 DNA is TGCAGTGCTGCCCGGACTAGCGGGAGAGGTGAGCAGTTCTTC. Protein sequence: CSAARTSGRGEQFF. The V call is TRBV20-1, the J call TRBJ2-1; 13 bases align to TRBD2. Looked up from germline, CDR1 is DFQATT and CDR2 is SNEGSKA (reference sequence). J was trimmed by 9 bases and V by 5 bases; bases with no gene match: 7. CDR3 length equals 14 residues.

V is TRBV4-1 and J is TRBJ1-6, with 10 bases fitting TRBD1. V gave up 1 base and J gave up 7 bases; unmatched junction bases: 4. The CDR3 is 16 residues long. The germline CDR1 and CDR2 sequences are MGHRA and YSYEKL. The CDR3 region is CASSQGRQGANSPLHF. DNA for the CDR3: TGCGCCAGCAGCCAAGGCCGACAGGGGGCGAATTCACCCCTCCACTTT.